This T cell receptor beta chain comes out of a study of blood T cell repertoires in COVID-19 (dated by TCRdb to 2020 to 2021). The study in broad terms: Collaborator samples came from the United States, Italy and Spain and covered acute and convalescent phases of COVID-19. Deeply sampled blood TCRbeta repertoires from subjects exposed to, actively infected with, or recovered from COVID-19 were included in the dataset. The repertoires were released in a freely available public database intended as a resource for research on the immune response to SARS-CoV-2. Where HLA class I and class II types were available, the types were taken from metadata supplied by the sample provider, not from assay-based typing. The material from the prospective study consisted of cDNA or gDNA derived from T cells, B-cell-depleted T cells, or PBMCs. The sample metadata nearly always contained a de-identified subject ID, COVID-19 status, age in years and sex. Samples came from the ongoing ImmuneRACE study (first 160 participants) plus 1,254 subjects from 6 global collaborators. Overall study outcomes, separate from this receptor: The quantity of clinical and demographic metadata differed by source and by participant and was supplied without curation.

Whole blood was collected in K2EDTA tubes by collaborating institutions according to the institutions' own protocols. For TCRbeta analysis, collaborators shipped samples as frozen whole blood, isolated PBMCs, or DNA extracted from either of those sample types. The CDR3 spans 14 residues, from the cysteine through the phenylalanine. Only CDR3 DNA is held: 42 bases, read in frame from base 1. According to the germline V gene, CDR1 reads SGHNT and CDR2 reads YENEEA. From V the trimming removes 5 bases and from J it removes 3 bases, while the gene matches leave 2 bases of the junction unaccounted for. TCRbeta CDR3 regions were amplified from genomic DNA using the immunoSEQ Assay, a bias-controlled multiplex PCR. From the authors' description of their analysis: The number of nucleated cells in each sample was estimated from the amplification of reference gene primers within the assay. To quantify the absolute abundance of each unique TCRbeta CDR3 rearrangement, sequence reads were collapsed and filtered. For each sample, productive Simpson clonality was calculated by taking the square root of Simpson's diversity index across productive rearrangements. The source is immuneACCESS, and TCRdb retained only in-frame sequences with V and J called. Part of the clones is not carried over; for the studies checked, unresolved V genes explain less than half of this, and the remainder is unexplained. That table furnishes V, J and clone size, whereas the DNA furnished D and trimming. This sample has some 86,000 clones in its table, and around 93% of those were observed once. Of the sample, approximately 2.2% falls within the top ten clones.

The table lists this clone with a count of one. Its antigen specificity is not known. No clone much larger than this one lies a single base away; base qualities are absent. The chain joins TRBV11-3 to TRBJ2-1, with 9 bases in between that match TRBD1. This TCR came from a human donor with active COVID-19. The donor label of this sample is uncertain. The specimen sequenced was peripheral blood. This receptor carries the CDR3 CASSRQGGYNEQFF. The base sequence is TGTGCCAGCAGCCGACAGGGGGGCTACAATGAGCAGTTCTTC.